This record concerns one T cell receptor beta chain sequence. This clone was observed a few times. There is no known antigen for this receptor. Base qualities are not at hand, and no much larger clone is one base apart. Trimming takes 5 bases off V and 4 bases off J; junction bases not matched to a gene: 3. CDR1 is given as LGHNA and CDR2 as YNFKEQ, both from the germline V gene. From cysteine to phenylalanine, the CDR3 is 15 amino acids long. Just the 45-base CDR3 DNA is kept, in frame starting at base 1. The cohort consisted of 666 healthy bone marrow donors. At the time of sampling, every cohort member was nominally healthy, though immune exposures that went unrecorded were likely present. The donor tested CMV seronegative, placing the donor among the 350 or so seronegative members of the cohort. Every donor gave a peripheral blood sample, and the peripheral blood mononuclear cells from that sample were used for TCR beta sequencing. The Qiagen DNeasy Blood Extraction Kit was used to extract genomic DNA from the blood cell samples.

This sample was included in a study of cytomegalovirus exposure and HLA in healthy donors (dated by TCRdb to the late 2010s). For context, the study as a whole: An earlier analysis of roughly 570 of the donors reported over 250 Gb of sequence data and around 120 million unique TCR beta sequences obtained from about 180 million T cells. An early release that covered several hundred HLA-typed donors contained about 300 gigabases of sequencing data and tens of millions of unique TCR sequences. The study aimed to test whether signatures of past pathogen exposure could be identified by cataloging public T cell receptors. Among about 400 genotyped donors of the cohort, an average of approximately 240,000 unique TCR beta nucleotide sequences was sequenced per donor, of which approximately 18% were non-productive. Genome-wide SNP genotypes for about three fifths of the 666 donors were used in a later genetic analysis, which treated that subset as a discovery cohort. To predict cytomegalovirus infection status, the study brought together high-throughput TCR immunosequencing, statistical association of individual TCRs with disease status, and machine learning. All discovery cohort repertoires had been generated on a single sequencing platform. An earlier analysis of several hundred of the donors applied high-throughput TCR beta sequencing to assess whether each TCR beta V gene segment acted as functional or pseudogenic. HLA typing covered class I and class II loci at four-digit resolution. Several DR-DQ haplotypes were handled as single units for association and clustering because linkage in the cohort was strong. The study used immunosequencing to profile the T cell repertoires of approximately 640 subjects and linked those repertoires to cytomegalovirus serostatus. The number of donors typed differed by locus, with about 629-630 for A, B, C, DRB1 and DQB1, 522 for DQA1, about 610 for DPA1, and around 450 for DPB1. Of the roughly 390 genotyped donors, 81% were placed in the genetic ancestry cluster associated with self-reported Caucasian donors. Along with the roughly 670-subject first cohort, a separate validation cohort of more than 90 different subjects was used. Donor age, sex, ethnicity and CMV serostatus were collected together with the repertoire data. Rather than using new phenotypic data, the later analysis identified candidate immune exposures from TCR beta sequences and from how often those sequences occurred across donors. A later analysis re-analyzed previously published TCR beta repertoires from 650 to 800 donors and added high-resolution HLA genotyping to study TCR occurrence patterns. Paper-wide results and their limitations: Because counts were too low, under 20 rarely observed V segments, including chromosome 9 orphons, were left out of the earlier analysis of 587 of the donors. Because some donors lacked HLA typing at each locus, the association tests relied only on the typed subset. Compared with the approximately 700-donor mean, donors in an Asian-associated ancestry cluster had fewer N-insertions in productive TCRs, according to a later genetic analysis. The presence/absence analyses assumed that sequencing depth was roughly uniform across donors, and that assumption may not be true. In a later analysis, HLA-associated TCR beta chains showed more clonal expansion and lower generation probabilities than non-associated chains that were equally common. A further reported finding was that TCR beta sequences accurately predicted the HLA-A and HLA-B alleles for most subjects in the first cohort. Because the 87-base-pair reads could not distinguish some IMGT-functional V segments, including TRBV6-2 and TRBV6-3, those segments were excluded. A total of 164 TCR beta chains were listed by the study as associated with cytomegalovirus. Broadly in line with IMGT annotations, most TCR beta V segments showed up in productive rearrangements about 87% or about 30% of the time in an earlier analysis of around 550 of the donors. Across donors, most TCR sequences were observed very rarely, whereas some public TCRs were present in many individuals. Strong co-occurrence of HLA alleles, especially DR and DQ, made assigning TCR associations to individual alleles difficult. According to the authors, the approach could potentially be generalized to other disease states and immunological phenotypes. At a false discovery rate of 0.05, a later analysis linked 16,951 TCR beta sequences to specific HLA alleles. A cluster of highly shared sequence variants was judged likely to represent a technical artifact of the sequencing pipeline. Three of the identified cytomegalovirus-associated TCR beta chains were confirmed in vitro to be specific for cytomegalovirus antigens. The cohort was sequenced for TCR beta chains only, and without alpha or paired-chain data the features that could be detected were limited. Correlated functional status among segregating V segments might reflect linkage disequilibrium, but an unknown experimental factor could not be ruled out. A later analysis found that most CMV-associated TCR beta chains appeared HLA-restricted, with HLA associations seemingly driven largely by CMV exposure. The only immune exposure information available for the cohort was CMV serostatus. In a later genetic analysis, a missense DCLRE1C variant was associated with V-gene and J-gene trimming of TCR beta chains, and the association was replicated in an independent cohort. Cytomegalovirus status was reported to be diagnosed by the classifier with high specificity and sensitivity in both the original and validation cohorts. According to a later analysis, TCR association rates differed among HLA loci, with DRB1 alleles showing the most associated TCRs and HLA-C alleles showing the fewest. According to a later analysis, parvovirus B19, influenza, CMV and Epstein-Barr virus appeared linked to several top co-occurrence clusters.

Library construction relied on the immunoSEQ multiplex PCR assay. A mixture of 60 forward primers for TCR Vbeta segments and 13 reverse primers for TCR Jbeta segments was used in the multiplex PCR. Amplification of the CDR3 region of rearranged TCR beta genes was performed with a multiplex PCR assay on genomic DNA. Amplified TCR beta libraries were sequenced as 87-base-pair reads on the Illumina HiSeq System. Concerning the study's data processing: In a later analysis, 70 million to 95 million unique TCR beta chains were counted across the 500 to 850 repertoires, and roughly 10 million of these chains were shared by at least two donors. To remove PCR and sequencing errors, raw reads were error-corrected and collapsed into unique sequences using a nearest-neighbor algorithm that merged closely related sequences. To assign V, D and J gene segments, CDR3 sequences were aligned to IMGT reference sequences. Each retained sequence needed at least a six-nucleotide match to both a V gene segment and a J gene segment. A rearrangement was called productive if the CDR3 had no stop codons and remained in frame with V and J, and every other rearrangement was called non-productive. CDR3 was defined according to IMGT convention as the region running from the second conserved V-encoded cysteine to the conserved J-encoded phenylalanine. Sequences without an unambiguous match to a single V gene segment were excluded from the earlier analysis of a few hundred of the donors. An earlier analysis of a few hundred of the donors called V segments functional above 56.7% productive rearrangements and segregating when the between-donor standard deviation exceeded 5%. A statistical classification framework was built for diagnosing cytomegalovirus status from the catalog of TCR beta chain sequences. V and J gene assignment, in a later analysis, came from comparing TCR nucleotide sequences with IMGT/GENE-DB human TR gene sequences. In a later analysis, CDR3 sequences and most-parsimonious VDJ recombination scenarios were assigned using the TCRdist pipeline. In a later analysis, each TCR beta chain was defined by its CDR3 amino acid sequence together with its V-gene family, and reads without a unique V-gene family were excluded. A later analysis removed 450 to 600 highly shared, low-generation-probability nucleotide sequences to deal with suspected cross-contamination and a sequencing artifact. For each public chain, a later analysis derived a clonal expansion index from normalized ranks of inferred template counts within each repertoire. In a later analysis, generation probabilities were computed with a VDJ recombination model fitted to out-of-frame rearrangements, and the resulting probabilities were checked against IGoR. A later analysis scored TCR-TCR, TCR-HLA and TCR-CMV co-occurrence with hypergeometric tests, applying a repertoire-size bias correction to TCR pairs. In a later analysis, false discovery rates were estimated by permuting HLA or CMV assignments 20 times. In a later analysis, co-occurring TCRs were grouped using DBSCAN, with TCRdist sequence similarity added in when clustering inside HLA-allele-positive subsets. Co-occurrence clustering excluded repertoires with fewer than 30,000 or more than 120,000 public chains, plus five with anomalous nucleotide sharing. Held by TCRdb, this immuneACCESS table contains in-frame sequences only and omits some clones. Under half of the omission traces to an unresolved V gene where checked; the cause of the rest is unknown. D and trimming come from the DNA, and the V and J calls and clone size come from that table. The sample table shows approximately 59,000 clones, and roughly 60% are seen once. The ten largest clones take up around 2.7% of the sample.

The rearrangement joined TRBV4-2 to TRBJ2-3; TRBD2 agrees with 13 junctional bases. The sample taken for sequencing was PBMCs. The sequence came from a man younger than 40 in good health and CMV-seronegative. The CDR3 in this case is CASSRLAGGPDTQYF. In nucleotides, the sequence is TGTGCCAGCAGCAGACTAGCGGGGGGCCCAGATACGCAGTATTTT.